The 16 T cell receptor beta chains below come from one sample, sequenced in a study of metastatic and nonmetastatic thyroid tumors. Not a single patient had been given any form of treatment at any point before undergoing thyroid surgery. TCRdb re-called the PCR reads through MiXCR. The sample records 20,000 to 25,000 clones, 14% to 15% being singletons. The material sequenced was tumor tissue. The source of these receptors is a female donor with papillary thyroid cancer or a benign thyroid nodule (not recorded which). Some clones in this sample may be carry-over from other donors' samples.

The sample holds many counts of this clone. The chain is built from TRBV12-3 or TRBV12-4 and TRBJ1-1, with D tentatively TRBD1 (5 bases). The CDR3 sequence is 13 residues long. Trimming took 4 bases from V and 5 from J, leaving 11 bases between them. The CDR3 loop reads CASSYRGLTEAFF. The CDR3 bases are TGTGCCAGCAGTTACCGGGGGTTGACTGAAGCTTTCTTT.

This clone was found a few times. J is TRBJ1-5 and V is TRBV19; no clear D. The length of the CDR3 is 14 residues. Germline V gene sequence: CDR1 LNHDA, CDR2 SQIVND (reference sequence). Deletions cut 3 bases from V and 8 bases from J, with 14 bases between. This CDR3 is CASSIFDFNKPQHF. CDR3 bases: TGTGCCAGTAGTATTTTCGACTTTAATAAGCCCCAGCATTTT. Looking up the rest from reference TRBV19 and TRBJ1-5 gives the full variable domain: DGGITQSPKYLFRKEGQNVTLSCEQNLNHDAMYWYRQDPGQGLRLIYYSQIVNDFQKGDIAEGYSVSREKKESFPLTVTSAQKNPTAFYLCASSIFDFNKPQHFGDGTRLSIL.

This clone was found many times. The gene calls are TRBV5-1 and TRBJ1-5; 7 nucleotides agree with TRBD1. Germline loops: CDR1 SGHRS, CDR2 YFSETQ. CDR3 length: 14 residues. Trimming at V came to 1 base and at J to 7 bases, leaving 5 bases not matched to a gene. This CDR3 is CASSLTGDEQPQHF. CDR3 nucleotide sequence: TGCGCCAGCAGCTTGACAGGGGACGAACAGCCCCAGCATTTT.

This clone was seen repeatedly, ten times or more. Other DNA sequences in the sample encode the same CDR3. The chain links TRBV29-1 to TRBJ1-1, with TRBD1 identical over 10 bases. The CDR3 is 12 residues long. Germline-derived CDR1 and CDR2 are SQVTM and ANQGSEA. The ends lost 6 bases at V and 5 bases at J; junction bases unmatched: 3. CDR3 nucleotide sequence: TGCAGCGTCGGGACAGGGGTTACTGAAGCTTTCTTT. Protein product: CSVGTGVTEAFF. Supplemented by reference TRBV29-1 and TRBJ1-1, the full variable domain reads SAVISQKPSRDICQRGTSLTIQCQVDSQVTMMFWYRQQPGQSLTLIATANQGSEATYESGFVIDKFPISRPNLTFSTLTVSNMSPEDSSIYLCSVGTGVTEAFFGQGTRLTVV.

This chain uses TRBV2 with TRBJ2-3; 9 bases are shared with TRBD2. J lost 3 bases, V lost 7 bases, and 14 bases had no gene match. Germline V gives CDR1 SNHLY, CDR2 FYNNEI. CDR3 size: 17 residues. In DNA, the CDR3 is TGTGCCAGCATTTACTTCGGTAGCGGGAGTGGGACAGATACGCAGTATTTT. Its protein product is CASIYFGSGSGTDTQYF.

The sample holds many counts of this clone. The chain has TRBV20-1 and TRBJ2-1; D gene unclear. Germline lookup yields CDR1 DFQATT and CDR2 SNEGSKA (reference sequence). V dropped 3 bases and J dropped 7 bases, with 16 bases sitting between them. CDR3 length equals 14 residues. DNA for the CDR3: TGCAGTGCTAGGACCGTCAGTCCCGGGAATGAGCAGTTCTTC. This sequence encodes CSARTVSPGNEQFF.

Worth noting for this clone: At one end, the junction sequence differs from germline, possibly due to a read error. CDR3 amino acids: CVSSQMGDGYEQYF. The CDR3 DNA sequence: TGTGTCAGCAGCCAAATGGGGGATGGATACGAGCAGTACTTC. V is TRBV3-1 and J is TRBJ2-7, with D possibly called TRBD1 or TRBD2 (5 bases each). CDR3 length: 14 residues. CDR1 is LGHDT, CDR2 YNNKEL, per germline (reference sequence).

At least ten counts were recorded for this clone. The chain links TRBV6-5 to TRBJ2-1; 9 bases are shared with TRBD2. The CDR3 totals 18 residues. Germline CDR1 is MNHEY and CDR2 is SVGAGI. Trimming cost V 6 bases and J 0 bases; bases outside gene matches: 12. CDR3 DNA sequence: TGTGCCAGCAGCCCTCTCTCTAGCGGGAAGAGCTCCTACAATGAGCAGTTCTTC. The encoded protein is CASSPLSSGKSSYNEQFF.

This clone was observed at least ten times. This chain joins TRBV19 and TRBJ1-2; 7 nucleotides line up with TRBD1. CDR1 and CDR2 (germline): LNHDA, SQIVND (reference sequence). This CDR3 region has 14 residues. V was clipped by 4 bases and J by 12 bases; unmatched bases: 14. CDR3: CASSRQGSILSNTF. CDR3 nucleotide sequence: TGTGCCAGTAGTAGACAGGGCTCGATCCTGTCAAACACCTTC.

In its sample, this clone was seen a few times. The chain recombines TRBV19 with TRBJ1-5; no clear D. Germline loops: CDR1 LNHDA, CDR2 SQIVND (reference sequence). The V gene lost 11 bases and the J gene lost 0 bases, with 17 bases spanning the gap. There are 15 residues in the CDR3. The CDR3 sequence is CAVSWSSYSNQPQHF. The CDR3 DNA reads TGTGCCGTTAGTTGGTCGAGCTATAGCAATCAGCCCCAGCATTTT.

This clone was observed many times. The J gene is TRBJ2-2, the V gene TRBV2, with D possibly matching TRBD1 (6 bases). From germline, CDR1 is SNHLY and CDR2 FYNNEI. Trimming cost V 6 bases and J 1 base, with 6 bases left between them. CDR3 size: 13 residues. DNA of the CDR3: TGTGCCAGCAGAGGGGGGAACACCGGGGAGCTGTTTTTT. It encodes CASRGGNTGELFF.

This clone was counted ten times or more. The chain couples TRBV18 to TRBJ1-5, with unresolved D. The ends were cut back, 4 bases at V and 1 base at J, with 11 bases in the middle. The CDR3 covers 15 residues. From germline, CDR1 is KGHSH and CDR2 LQKENI. DNA for the CDR3: TGTGCCAGCTCACGGGAGGTGGCGAGCAATCAGCCCCAGCATTTT. Its protein product is CASSREVASNQPQHF. Supplemented by reference TRBV18 and TRBJ1-5, the full variable domain reads NAGVMQNPRHLVRRRGQEARLRCSPMKGHSHVYWYRQLPEEGLKFMVYLQKENIIDESGMPKERFSAEFPKEGPSILRIQQVVRGDSAAYFCASSREVASNQPQHFGDGTRLSIL.

This clone was detected many times. The V call is TRBV10-1, the J call TRBJ2-1; D perhaps matches TRBD2 (7 bases). V was trimmed by 3 bases and J by 8 bases, leaving 17 bases between them. There are 15 residues in the CDR3. Germline-derived CDR1 and CDR2 are WNHNN and SYGVQD (reference sequence). CDR3 bases: TGCGCCAGCAGTGAAATCGCGGGGGCCAGGGATGAGCAGTTCTTC. Protein sequence: CASSEIAGARDEQFF.

There are many counts of this clone. The chain uses TRBV12-5 and TRBJ2-2; D call uncertain. This CDR3 has 14 residues. Trimming cost V 8 bases and J 0 bases, with 10 bases left between them. Per germline, CDR1 LGHNT and CDR2 FRNRAP. The CDR3 sequence is CASSQFANTGELFF. The DNA of the CDR3 is TGTGCTAGTTCGCAATTCGCGAACACCGGGGAGCTGTTTTTT. Using reference TRBV12-5 and TRBJ2-2 for the parts outside the CDR3, the full variable domain is DARVTQTPRHKVTEMGQEVTMRCQPILGHNTVFWYRQTMMQGLELLAYFRNRAPLDDSGMPKDRFSAEMPDATLATLKIQPSEPRDSAVYFCASSQFANTGELFFGEGSRLTVL.

This clone was recorded at least ten times. This specimen includes other DNA sequences encoding the same CDR3. The chain joins TRBV30 to TRBJ2-7, with D possibly being TRBD1 or TRBD2 (6 bases each). The CDR3 has 15 residues. Germline CDR1 is GTSNPN and CDR2 is SVGIG (reference sequence). With 4 bases removed from V and 1 base from J, the gap between germline ends came to 17 bases. CDR3 sequence (DNA): TGTGCCTGGACCCCGGGGGCTTGGGATTCCTACGAGCAGTACTTC. Protein product: CAWTPGAWDSYEQYF.

This clone was seen at least ten times. The rearrangement joins TRBV20-1 to TRBJ2-7, with 9 bases aligning to TRBD2. In germline, CDR1 is DFQATT, CDR2 SNEGSKA (reference sequence). Trimming at V came to 5 bases and at J to 7 bases, leaving 9 bases not matched to a gene. The CDR3 spans 13 residues. The CDR3 nucleotides read TGCAGTGCTGCAGCGGGAGGCCCATCGGAGCAGTACTTC. Translating gives CSAAAGGPSEQYF.